These 31 T cell receptor beta chains share one sample of origin, sequenced in a study of Graves' ophthalmopathy and Graves' hyperthyroidism. Amplifying from RNA transcripts, the study obtained TCR beta CDR3 regions. First-round RT-PCR employed HTBI primers, with a second-round multiplex PCR after it. Each CDR3 protein gets one entry after TCRdb re-called the multiplex PCR reads with MiXCR. The sample has around 590,000 distinct CDR3 sequences, less than 40% seen once; the top ten hold approximately 4.1%. The specimen was peripheral blood or thyroid tissue (not recorded which). The receptor set was obtained from an adult man with Graves' hyperthyroidism.

The rearrangement links TRBV2 to TRBJ1-5; D might be TRBD1 (5 bases). The V and J ends lost 6 bases and 5 bases respectively, with 14 bases between them. CDR1 is SNHLY, CDR2 FYNNEI, per germline. This CDR3 comprises 14 residues. CDR3 nucleotides: TGTGCCAGCAGACCGCCGACAGCCGATCAGCCCCAGCATTTT. It yields the protein CASRPPTADQPQHF.

There are many counts of this clonotype. V usage is TRBV24-1 and J usage is TRBJ2-7; 8 bases line up with TRBD2. Germline values: CDR1 KGHDR, CDR2 SFDVKD. The J segment lost 3 bases and the V segment lost 5 bases, leaving 8 bases of the junction unmatched. The CDR3 consists of 15 residues. CDR3 protein: CATSGPGTSGYEQYF. In nucleotides, the CDR3 is TGTGCCACCAGTGGCCCCGGGACTAGTGGCTACGAGCAGTACTTC.

This clonotype came up many times. This rearrangement joins TRBV20-1 to TRBJ2-2; 8 bases line up with TRBD1. The length of the CDR3 is 16 residues. After removal of 1 base from V and 4 bases from J, the junction contained 8 bases not matched to a gene. CDR1 and CDR2 from the germline V gene are DFQATT and SNEGSKA (reference sequence). For the CDR3, the DNA is TGCAGTGCTAGAGCCCGGGACAGGTCGGCCACCGGGGAGCTGTTTTTT. It yields the protein CSARARDRSATGELFF.

This clonotype has a count of ten or more. J is TRBJ2-7 and V is TRBV19; unclear D gene. V shed 3 bases and J shed 4 bases, with 13 bases lying between them. This CDR3 region has 14 residues. The germline gives CDR1 LNHDA, CDR2 SQIVND (reference sequence). CDR3 sequence: CASSIETPGYEQYF. CDR3 nucleotide sequence: TGTGCCAGTAGTATCGAGACCCCAGGATACGAGCAGTACTTC.

Note on this clonotype: One junction end does not reproduce the germline sequence, and a read error may be involved. V usage is TRBV7-7 and J usage is TRBJ1-1, with D possibly being TRBD1 (5 bases). The V gene's germline CDR1 is SSHAT and CDR2 FNYEAQ (reference sequence). CDR3 length: 16 residues. The DNA for the CDR3 is TGTGCTAGCAGCTTAGCGCGGGAGGCAGGGTACAATGAAGCTTTCTTT. Translation gives CASSLAREAGYNEAFF.

This clonotype came up once. A read error may account for a junction end that differs from germline. The chain couples TRBV19 to TRBJ1-1; TRBD1 aligns across 8 bases. The CDR3 sequence is 15 residues long. Germline V CDR1 and CDR2: LNHDA, SQIVND (reference sequence). CDR3 in DNA: TGTGCCAGTAGTACGATAACAGGGGGATTTACTGGAGCTTTCTTT. It is translated as CASSTITGGFTGAFF.

The rearrangement joins TRBV7-6 to TRBJ1-2, with D hard to call. CDR3 length: 13 amino acids. Germline V lookup: CDR1 SGHVS, CDR2 FNYEAQ. V lost 5 bases to trimming and J lost 8 bases, with 15 bases between them. CDR3 sequence: CASSPDWTSGYTF. In nucleotides, the CDR3 is TGTGCCAGCAGCCCAGACTGGACTAGCGGCTACACCTTC.

At least ten counts were recorded for this clonotype. This chain connects TRBV12-3 or TRBV12-4 to TRBJ2-7; D is unclear. The CDR3 is 13 residues long. V gave up 5 bases and J gave up 5 bases, with 13 bases separating them. CDR3 region: CASSPESSDEQYF. CDR3 nucleotides: TGTGCCAGCAGTCCCGAATCATCCGACGAGCAGTACTTC.

This clonotype was counted at least ten times. This sequence joins TRBV10-2 and TRBJ2-5; possibly TRBD2 for D (6 bases). The CDR3 is made up of 13 amino acids. V lost 5 bases, J lost 4 bases, and 11 bases lay in between. Germline lookup yields CDR1 WSHSY and CDR2 SAAADI. Here the CDR3 DNA reads TGCGCCAGCAGTCTTTTCGGGGGAGAGACCCAGTACTTC. Protein product: CASSLFGGETQYF.

Ten or more counts support this clonotype. The chain couples TRBV5-6 to TRBJ1-1; D uncertain. CDR3 length: 14 amino acids. The V end was cut by 1 base, the J end by 2 bases, with 9 bases between. Germline CDR1 is SGHDT and CDR2 is YYEEEE. The CDR3, as DNA: TGTGCCAGCAGCTTGTGGGGTGCTAACACTGAAGCTTTCTTT. This encodes CASSLWGANTEAFF.

This chain uses TRBV9 with TRBJ1-4; D possibly corresponds to TRBD1 (5 bases). The CDR3 runs 15 residues. Trimming left V 3 bases short and J 7 bases short, with 16 bases between. From germline, CDR1 is SGDLS and CDR2 YYNGEE. This CDR3 is CASSAPPGAGEKLFF. Written as DNA, the CDR3 is TGTGCCAGCAGCGCTCCCCCCGGGGCAGGTGAAAAACTGTTTTTT.

This clonotype occurred many times. The chain couples TRBV2 to TRBJ1-5, with 9 bases that match TRBD1. This CDR3 has 13 residues. The V and J ends lost 6 bases and 9 bases, in that order; junction bases with no gene match: 6. Per the germline V gene, CDR1 is SNHLY and CDR2 is FYNNEI. DNA of the CDR3: TGTGCCAGCAGGGACAGGGGTATTGGGCCCCAGCATTTT. Translating it yields CASRDRGIGPQHF.

The V gene is TRBV2, the J gene TRBJ2-7; tentatively, D is TRBD1 (6 bases). CDR3 length equals 13 residues. Trimming took 3 bases from V and 7 from J, leaving 13 bases between them. CDR1 and CDR2 from the germline V gene are SNHLY and FYNNEI. CDR3 sequence: CASSDQGMREQYF. In DNA, the CDR3 is TGTGCCAGCAGTGATCAGGGGATGAGGGAGCAGTACTTC.

This clonotype was detected many times. This chain joins TRBV7-2 and TRBJ1-5; no clear D. Trimming took off 5 bases at V and 0 bases at J, with 14 bases between the two ends. CDR1 and CDR2 (germline): SGHTA, FQGNSA. This CDR3 is 16 amino acids long. Written as DNA, the CDR3 is TGTGCCAGCAGCGCCGGATGGAGCTATAGCAATCAGCCCCAGCATTTT. Amino acids: CASSAGWSYSNQPQHF.

This clonotype was seen ten or more times. The chain links TRBV7-9 to TRBJ1-2, with 8 nucleotides matching TRBD1. Germline trimming cut 5 bases from V and 8 bases from J; bases unmatched to any gene: 13. Germline V gives CDR1 SEHNR, CDR2 FQNEAQ (reference sequence). The CDR3 runs 15 residues. The CDR3 reads CASSTGQGTSKGYTF. The CDR3 coding sequence is TGTGCCAGCAGCACCGGACAGGGTACGTCCAAAGGCTACACCTTC. The full variable domain, rest sourced from reference TRBV7-9 and TRBJ1-2, is DTGVSQNPRHKITKRGQNVTFRCDPISEHNRLYWYRQTLGQGPEFLTYFQNEAQLEKSRLLSDRFSAERPKGSFSTLEIQRTEQGDSAMYLCASSTGQGTSKGYTFGSGTRLTVV.

V and J are TRBV7-9 and TRBJ1-1; possible D gene TRBD1, 5 bases. CDR3 length: 15 residues. Per germline, CDR1 SEHNR and CDR2 FQNEAQ (reference sequence). Trimming stripped 5 bases from V and 1 base from J, with 14 bases between. CDR3 bases: TGTGCCAGCAGCCCGACCGGGGCGGGGAACACTGAAGCTTTCTTT. Its protein is CASSPTGAGNTEAFF.

This clonotype came up a few times. This chain connects TRBV20-1 to TRBJ2-3; 12 bases are a match to TRBD1. This CDR3 comprises 15 residues. Germline CDR1 is DFQATT and CDR2 is SNEGSKA (reference sequence). J was trimmed by 2 bases and V by 5 bases; bases with no gene match: 5. The CDR3 spells CSAGWDRGHTDTQYF. The CDR3 region has the DNA TGCAGTGCTGGATGGGACAGGGGGCACACAGATACGCAGTATTTT.

Concerning this clonotype: This may arise from a read error, as a much more abundant clone is one base away. The chain joins TRBV5-4 to TRBJ2-2; possible D gene TRBD2, 6 bases. Looked up from germline, CDR1 is SGHNT and CDR2 is YYREEE (reference sequence). CDR3 length: 12 residues. The CDR3 nucleotides read TGTGCCAGCAGCCGGACTACCGGGGAGCTGCTTTTT. It codes for CASSRTTGELLF. Using reference TRBV5-4 and TRBJ2-2 for the parts outside the CDR3, the full variable domain is ETGVTQSPTHLIKTRGQQVTLRCSSQSGHNTVSWYQQALGQGPQFIFQYYREEENGRGNFPPRFSGLQFPNYSSELNVNALELDDSALYLCASSRTTGELLFGEGSRLTVL.

This clonotype was counted only a few times. V and J are TRBV18 and TRBJ1-1; 7 bases are shared with TRBD1. Germline CDR1 and CDR2: KGHSH and LQKENI. The CDR3 is made up of 15 amino acids. With V trimmed by 4 bases and J by 0 bases, 5 bases remained unmatched. The chain's CDR3 is CASSLTTGVNTEAFF. CDR3 nucleotides: TGTGCCAGCTCACTAACAACAGGGGTGAACACTGAAGCTTTCTTT.

This clonotype was counted ten times or more. This chain uses TRBV20-1 with TRBJ2-1; 7 positions agree with TRBD1. CDR1 DFQATT and CDR2 SNEGSKA come from the germline V gene (reference sequence). Trimming removed 5 bases from V and 4 bases from J; junction bases left unmatched: 11. The CDR3 sequence is 15 residues long. The CDR3, as DNA: TGCAGTGCTGGTCTCGGGACAGACGTTTACAATGAGCAGTTCTTC. This encodes CSAGLGTDVYNEQFF.

The chain couples TRBV9 to TRBJ2-2; 8 positions agree with TRBD1. Germline CDR1 is SGDLS and CDR2 is YYNGEE. The CDR3 consists of 16 residues. V was clipped by 3 bases and J by 1 base; unmatched bases: 5. CDR3 sequence reads: CASSARDRMNTGELFF. The DNA of the CDR3 is TGTGCCAGCAGCGCGAGGGACAGGATGAACACCGGGGAGCTGTTTTTT.

With regard to this clonotype: One junction end does not reproduce the germline sequence, and a read error may be involved. This sequence joins TRBV2 and TRBJ1-2; D is undetermined. Germline-derived CDR1 and CDR2 are SNHLY and FYNNEI. The CDR3 totals 13 residues. The CDR3 DNA follows: TGTGCCAGCAGTGAATCGACACAAACCGGCTACACCTTT. This codes for CASSESTQTGYTF.

The J gene is TRBJ2-3, the V gene TRBV20-1, with 14 bases identical to TRBD2. V trimming: 3 bases; J trimming: 6 bases; junction bases outside the gene matches: 8. The CDR3 loop spans 16 amino acids. Per germline, CDR1 DFQATT and CDR2 SNEGSKA (reference sequence). Here the CDR3 DNA reads TGCAGTGCTAGGGACGGACTAGCGGGAGGTCGGGATACGCAGTATTTT. Its translation is CSARDGLAGGRDTQYF.

Details on this clonotype: A much bigger clone sits one base away, suggesting this may be a read error. No conserved phenylalanine or tryptophan is present at the end of the CDR3, so a read error is the likely explanation. This chain connects TRBV9 to TRBJ2-7; 7 bases line up with TRBD1. The CDR3 sequence is 15 residues long. The ends lost 4 bases at V and 5 bases at J; junction bases unmatched: 12. CDR1 and CDR2 from the germline V gene are SGDLS and YYNGEE. CDR3 protein: CASSKTGATLDEQYS. The CDR3 nucleotides read TGTGCCAGCAGCAAAACAGGGGCCACCCTCGACGAGCAGTACTCC.

The chain combines TRBV7-2 with TRBJ2-6; D gene ambiguous. Looked up from germline, CDR1 is SGHTA and CDR2 is FQGNSA. The V end was cut by 0 bases, the J end by 2 bases, with 11 bases between. This CDR3 contains 17 residues. This chain's CDR3 is CASSLAVSDPGANVLTF. The CDR3 bases are TGTGCCAGCAGCTTAGCCGTTTCAGATCCTGGGGCCAACGTCCTGACTTTC.

The rearrangement joins TRBV30 to TRBJ2-5; D remains unclear. The last part of the DNA fits TRBJ2-1 better; the J call may be wrong. This CDR3 has 13 residues. Germline V gene sequence: CDR1 GTSNPN, CDR2 SVGIG (reference sequence). The CDR3 loop reads CAWSPDIFETQFF. CDR3 DNA: TGTGCCTGGAGTCCCGACATTTTCGAGACCCAGTTCTTC.

This clonotype was found many times. This chain connects TRBV19 to TRBJ1-5; D unresolved. Trimming shortened V by 4 bases and J by 4 bases, and 17 bases separated the two germline ends. CDR1 is LNHDA, CDR2 SQIVND, per germline (reference sequence). The CDR3 is 16 residues long. The CDR3 DNA reads as TGTGCCAGTAGTACCCCCACGGGGTCGGGGAATCAGCCCCAGCATTTT. This codes for CASSTPTGSGNQPQHF.

This clonotype was counted many times. V and J are TRBV10-3 and TRBJ1-6; a possible D gene is TRBD1 (6 bases). The CDR3 length is 17 residues. CDR1 and CDR2 (germline): ENHRY, SYGVKD. V was pared by 4 bases and J by 8 bases, with 21 bases between. CDR3 sequence: CAISATGTPRTDSPLHF. CDR3 nucleotide sequence: TGTGCCATCAGTGCAACCGGGACACCTCGTACGGATTCACCCCTCCACTTT.

This clonotype was seen a handful of times. The rearrangement uses TRBV7-9 and TRBJ1-1; TRBD1 aligns across 7 bases. The CDR3 covers 13 residues. V shed 10 bases and J 11 bases; nucleotides not matched to a gene: 16. The germline V gene has CDR1 SEHNR and CDR2 FQNEAQ (reference sequence). The CDR3 reads CATTFALRGIAFF. The CDR3 nucleotides are TGTGCCACCACCTTCGCCCTCAGGGGGATCGCTTTCTTT.

The genes are TRBV20-1 and TRBJ2-7; 10 bases are a match to TRBD2. This CDR3 comprises 13 residues. CDR1 is DFQATT and CDR2 is SNEGSKA in the germline V gene (reference sequence). This CDR3 reads CSVLAGADDEQYF. The CDR3 region has the DNA TGCAGCGTTCTAGCGGGAGCCGACGATGAGCAGTACTTC.

This chain uses TRBV10-3 with TRBJ1-1; TRBD1 aligns across 9 bases. V lost 5 bases, J lost 2 bases, and 6 bases stayed unmatched. Germline values: CDR1 ENHRY, CDR2 SYGVKD. The CDR3 is 15 residues long. CDR3 sequence: CAISTTGGRNTEAFF. CDR3 DNA sequence: TGTGCCATCAGTACCACAGGGGGCCGAAACACTGAAGCTTTCTTT.